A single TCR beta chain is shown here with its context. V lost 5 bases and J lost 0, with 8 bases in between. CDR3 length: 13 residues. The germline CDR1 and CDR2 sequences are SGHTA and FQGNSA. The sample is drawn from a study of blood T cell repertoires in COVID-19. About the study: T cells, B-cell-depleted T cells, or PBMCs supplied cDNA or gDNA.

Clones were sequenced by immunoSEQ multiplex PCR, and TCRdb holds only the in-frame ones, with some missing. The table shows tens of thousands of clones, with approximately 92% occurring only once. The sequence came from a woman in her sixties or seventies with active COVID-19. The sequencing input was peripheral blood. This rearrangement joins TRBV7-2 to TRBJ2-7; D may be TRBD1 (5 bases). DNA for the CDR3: TGTGCCAGCAGCGGGGCAAGCTCCTACGAGCAGTACTTC. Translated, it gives CASSGASSYEQYF.